This T cell receptor beta chain came from a study of T cells after yellow fever vaccination. General observations from the study: Clonotypes found in both CD4 and CD8 compartments made up a small share. The secondary response was weaker but peaked faster, day 5 versus 15.

With regard to this clonotype: Antigen unknown.

The 5'RACE template-switching step produced TCR cDNA and added a universal primer site and UMIs. Each CDR3 protein gets one entry after TCRdb re-called the 5' RACE reads with MiXCR. The table records around 500,000 distinct CDR3 sequences, less than 25% of them present only once. This CDR3 spans 13 amino acids. V was pared by 1 base and J by 9 bases, with 11 bases between. CDR1 is SGHRS and CDR2 is YFSETQ in the germline V gene. This receptor was identified in a man between 18 and 29 years old who received the YFV17D yellow fever vaccine. This material consisted of PBMCs, taken roughly 20 days after the first yellow fever vaccination. The chain has TRBV5-1 and TRBJ2-1; perhaps TRBD2 as D (6 bases). This CDR3 is CASSLMWGGEQFF. The DNA of the CDR3 is TGCGCCAGCAGCTTGATGTGGGGAGGTGAGCAGTTCTTC.